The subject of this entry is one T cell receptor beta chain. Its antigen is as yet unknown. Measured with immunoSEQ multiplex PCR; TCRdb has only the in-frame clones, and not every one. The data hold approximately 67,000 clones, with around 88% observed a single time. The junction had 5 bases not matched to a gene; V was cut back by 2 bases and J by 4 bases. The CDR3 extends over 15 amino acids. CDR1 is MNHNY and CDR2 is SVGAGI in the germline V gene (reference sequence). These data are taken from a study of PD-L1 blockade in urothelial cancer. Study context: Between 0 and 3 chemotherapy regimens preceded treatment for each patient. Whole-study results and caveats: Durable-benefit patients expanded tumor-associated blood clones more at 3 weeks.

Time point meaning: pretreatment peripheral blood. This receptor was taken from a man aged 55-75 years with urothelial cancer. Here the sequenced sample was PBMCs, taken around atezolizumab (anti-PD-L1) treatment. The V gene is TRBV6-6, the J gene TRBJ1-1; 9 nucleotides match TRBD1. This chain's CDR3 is CASSYQTGGGTEAFF. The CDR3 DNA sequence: TGTGCCAGCAGTTACCAGACAGGGGGAGGCACTGAAGCTTTCTTT.